This T cell receptor (beta chain) was observed in a study of early T cells in non-severe SARS-CoV-2 infection. As for the study in general: Bulk RNA taken from unsorted whole blood was sequenced, leaving chains unpaired. The study's findings and limits: VDJdb-based matching was biased toward anti-spike CD8 responses and missed private and CD4 specificities.

Concerning this clonotype itself: Its antigen is not identified.

The length of the CDR3 is 15 residues. Germline lookup yields CDR1 SGHAT and CDR2 FQNNGV. V was pared by 4 bases and J by 3 bases, with 16 bases between. Individual cDNA molecules were tagged with unique molecular identifiers, the study reported. TCRdb re-analysed the 5' RACE reads in MiXCR, keeping a single row per CDR3 protein. The sample has under 85,000 distinct CDR3 sequences, about 13% seen once; the top ten hold about 5%. The chain carries TRBV11-2 and TRBJ2-7; D is perhaps TRBD1 (5 bases). The receptor's source is an adult who was a healthcare worker with PCR-confirmed SARS-CoV-2 infection or an uninfected control (not recorded which). Specimen: whole blood. This chain's CDR3 is CASSYNPQGYYEQYF. The CDR3 region has the DNA TGTGCCAGCAGCTACAACCCCCAGGGCTACTACGAGCAGTACTTC. Together with reference TRBV11-2 and TRBJ2-7, the CDR3 gives the full variable domain: EAGVAQSPRYKIIEKRQSVAFWCNPISGHATLYWYQQILGQGPKLLIQFQNNGVVDDSQLPKDRFSAERLKGVDSTLKIQPAKLEDSAVYLCASSYNPQGYYEQYFGPGTRLTVT.